Listed here are 27 T cell receptor beta chains from one sample, sequenced in a study of spatial heterogeneity in lung cancer. As for time point: sample taken at primary tumor resection. Material for sequencing was whole RNA from tumor, nontumor lung or frozen PBMC, left unsorted. TCRdb itself ran the 5' RACE reads through MiXCR, one entry per CDR3 protein. There are about 95,000 distinct CDR3 sequences in the sample; under 9% occur only once, and about 7% lies in the top ten. This material consisted of PBMCs, taken at surgery. Receptor source: a male donor with early-stage non-small cell lung cancer.

This clonotype was picked up many times. The CDR3 here is CASSEYGATYYNEQFF. The CDR3 DNA follows: TGTGCCAGCAGTGAATATGGGGCTACGTACTACAATGAGCAGTTCTTC. The chain joins TRBV25-1 to TRBJ2-1; weak D call: TRBD1 (5 bases). Germline V CDR1 and CDR2: MGHDK, SYGVNS. CDR3 length: 16 amino acids. Deletions cut 0 bases from V and 3 bases from J, with 12 bases between.

In its sample, this clonotype was seen many times. This chain connects TRBV18 to TRBJ2-7, with unresolved D. The length of the CDR3 is 13 residues. V was pared by 3 bases and J by 5 bases, with 11 bases between. The V gene's germline CDR1 is KGHSH and CDR2 LQKENI. As DNA, the CDR3 is TGTGCCAGCTCACCCCCGACGCGCCACGAGCAGTACTTC. Its protein is CASSPPTRHEQYF.

In this sample, this clonotype turned up many times. This rearrangement joins TRBV6-5 to TRBJ2-5; D might be TRBD2 (5 bases). This CDR3 region has 14 residues. Between the trimmed V and J ends, which lost 4 bases and 0 bases, there was a span of 9 bases. In germline, CDR1 is MNHEY, CDR2 SVGAGI. Here the CDR3 reads CASSSDLYQETQYF. The CDR3 region has the DNA TGTGCCAGCAGTTCGGACTTGTACCAAGAGACCCAGTACTTC.

With respect to this clonotype: This clone may be a read error of a much larger clone one base away. The genes are TRBV6-4 and TRBJ1-5, with D possibly matching TRBD1 (6 bases). This CDR3 is 14 amino acids long. Trimming stripped 9 bases from V and 10 bases from J, with 22 bases between. CDR1 is MRHNA and CDR2 is SNTAGT in the germline V gene. CDR3 bases: TGTGCCAGTGGCCTGGATCAGGGGAGGGGACCCCAGCATTTT. The encoded protein is CASGLDQGRGPQHF.

This clonotype occurred many times. The chain has TRBV4-2 and TRBJ2-7; 10 nucleotides align to TRBD1. After removal of 3 bases from V and 2 bases from J, the junction contained 7 bases not matched to a gene. This CDR3 is 16 amino acids long. CDR1 LGHNA and CDR2 YNFKEQ come from the germline V gene. The DNA of the CDR3 is TGTGCCAGCAGCCATATCGCGGACAGGGGGACCTACGAGCAGTACTTC. This sequence encodes CASSHIADRGTYEQYF.

This clonotype was seen ten or more times. The chain employs TRBV29-1 and TRBJ2-1; D is undetermined. Looked up from germline, CDR1 is SQVTM and CDR2 is ANQGSEA. The ends were cut back, 3 bases at V and 15 bases at J, with 12 bases in the middle. The CDR3 consists of 10 residues. The DNA for the CDR3 is TGCAGCGTTGAGAAAAGGGCGACGTTCTTC. Encoded protein: CSVEKRATFF.

This clonotype was detected many times. The chain couples TRBV20-1 to TRBJ2-7; 9 bases fit TRBD2. Germline V gene sequence: CDR1 DFQATT, CDR2 SNEGSKA (reference sequence). V trimming: 4 bases; J trimming: 2 bases; junction bases outside the gene matches: 6. The CDR3 spans 14 residues. CDR3 bases: TGCAGTGCTAAAGTTGGGACTAGCCCCTACGAGCAGTACTTC. This translates into CSAKVGTSPYEQYF.

This clonotype occurred a few times. The chain has TRBV10-3 and TRBJ1-5; D not certain. Looked up from germline, CDR1 is ENHRY and CDR2 is SYGVKD. V shed 3 bases and J shed 1 base, with 7 bases lying between them. The CDR3 length is 14 residues. This chain's CDR3 is CAISDGPSNQPQHF. CDR3 coding DNA: TGTGCCATCAGTGATGGACCGAGCAATCAGCCCCAGCATTTT.

Only a few counts were recorded for this clonotype. This sequence joins TRBV10-3 and TRBJ2-5; TRBD2 aligns across 7 bases. From germline, CDR1 is ENHRY and CDR2 SYGVKD. J was trimmed by 0 bases and V by 6 bases; bases with no gene match: 4. The CDR3 extends over 14 amino acids. In DNA, the CDR3 is TGTGCCATCAGAAGCGGGACGGACCAAGAGACCCAGTACTTC. It codes for CAIRSGTDQETQYF.

This chain connects TRBV12-3 or TRBV12-4 to TRBJ2-7; 9 positions agree with TRBD2. J lost 1 base, V lost 3 bases, and 4 bases had no gene match. There are 15 residues in the CDR3. CDR3 residues: CASSLWTSESYEQYF. DNA for the CDR3: TGTGCCAGCAGTTTGTGGACTAGCGAATCCTACGAGCAGTACTTC.

This clonotype occurred a few times. The chain couples TRBV6-5 to TRBJ2-7; no definite D call. Trimming took off 4 bases at V and 0 bases at J, with 7 bases between the two ends. The CDR3 sequence is 13 residues long. Germline loops: CDR1 MNHEY, CDR2 SVGAGI. The CDR3 loop reads CASSLGYSYEQYF. In DNA, the CDR3 is TGTGCCAGCAGTTTAGGGTACTCCTACGAGCAGTACTTC.

This clonotype was found a few times. This chain links TRBV29-1 with TRBJ1-6; D unresolved. The CDR3 totals 14 residues. V dropped 4 bases and J dropped 7 bases, with 14 bases sitting between them. From germline, CDR1 is SQVTM and CDR2 ANQGSEA. The CDR3 DNA reads TGCAGCGTTGCGGTTGGGGTCGAAAATTCACCCCTCCACTTT. Its translation: CSVAVGVENSPLHF.

The chain employs TRBV20-1 and TRBJ1-2; D is possibly TRBD1 (5 bases). This CDR3 is built from 11 residues. Trimming cost V 3 bases and J 8 bases, with 10 bases left between them. From germline, CDR1 is DFQATT and CDR2 SNEGSKA (reference sequence). The CDR3 spells CSASRVGGYTF. CDR3 sequence (DNA): TGCAGTGCTAGCAGGGTGGGAGGCTACACCTTC.

The gene calls are TRBV5-1 and TRBJ2-2, with 13 bases matching TRBD2. From germline, CDR1 is SGHRS and CDR2 YFSETQ. The CDR3 contains 20 residues. The V segment lost 4 bases and the J segment 1 base; nucleotides outside the gene matches: 13. CDR3 bases: TGCGCCAGCAGCGCCCTATCCGGGACTAGCGGGACCCTGAACACCGGGGAGCTGTTTTTT. This translates into CASSALSGTSGTLNTGELFF.

Regarding this clonotype: Being one base from a much bigger clone, this may be a read error. The chain combines TRBV7-4 with TRBJ1-5; D is perhaps TRBD1 (5 bases). CDR1 is SGHVT and CDR2 is SQSDAQ in the germline V gene. The CDR3 covers 15 residues. The CDR3 loop is CAGSPRAYSNQPQHF. The CDR3 coding sequence is TGTGCCGGCAGCCCCAGGGCGTATAGCAATCAGCCCCAGCATTTT.

This clonotype was seen ten or more times. The chain is built from TRBV2 and TRBJ2-3; 8 nucleotides agree with TRBD1. Per germline, CDR1 SNHLY and CDR2 FYNNEI. The J segment lost 3 bases and the V segment lost 6 bases, leaving 8 bases of the junction unmatched. CDR3 length: 15 amino acids. The CDR3 sequence: CASSVDRGRTDTQYF. CDR3 nucleotides: TGTGCCAGCAGCGTCGACAGGGGAAGGACAGATACGCAGTATTTT.

This clonotype was seen repeatedly, ten times or more. V is TRBV7-2 and J is TRBJ2-5, with 11 bases that match TRBD2. Looked up from germline, CDR1 is SGHTA and CDR2 is FQGNSA. Germline trimming cut 5 bases from V and 5 bases from J; bases unmatched to any gene: 10. CDR3 length equals 16 residues. The CDR3 coding sequence is TGTGCCAGCAGCATAGGGACTAGCGGACCGAGCGAGACCCAGTACTTC. Translation: CASSIGTSGPSETQYF.

This clonotype was detected only a few times. The genes are TRBV18 and TRBJ2-1; 9 bases are shared with TRBD1. J lost 8 bases, V lost 3 bases, and 5 bases had no gene match. In germline, CDR1 is KGHSH, CDR2 LQKENI. The CDR3 length is 14 residues. As DNA, the CDR3 is TGTGCCAGCTCACCTCGGGACAGGGTACATGAGCAGTTCTTC. This encodes CASSPRDRVHEQFF.

Details on this clonotype: Since the CDR3 does not end with the conserved phenylalanine or tryptophan, this likely comes from a read error. The CDR3 coding sequence is TGTGCCAGCAGCTTAGAGGGAAAGCGCACAGATACGCAGTATTCT. It codes for CASSLEGKRTDTQYS. The rearrangement joins TRBV7-2 to TRBJ2-3; unclear D gene. Germline assignment: CDR1 SGHTA and CDR2 FQGNSA. V dropped 1 base and J dropped 1 base, with 9 bases sitting between them. This CDR3 has 15 amino acids.

The chain carries TRBV6-6 and TRBJ2-3; 10 positions match TRBD2. CDR1 is MNHNY, CDR2 SVGAGI, per germline (reference sequence). The CDR3 is made up of 17 amino acids. Losses at the gene ends were 8 bases for V and 1 base for J; bases not matched to a gene: 12. CDR3 loop: CASSWDDGTSGTDTQYF. CDR3 DNA: TGTGCCAGCTCGTGGGACGATGGGACTAGCGGCACAGATACGCAGTATTTT.

In this sample, this clonotype turned up a few times. The chain combines TRBV6-5 with TRBJ1-5, with a tentative D call TRBD1 (5 bases). Germline lookup yields CDR1 MNHEY and CDR2 SVGAGI. The CDR3 is 15 amino acids. V was trimmed by 0 bases and J by 4 bases, leaving 10 bases between them. CDR3 residues: CASSYSSGINQPQHF. The DNA of the CDR3 is TGTGCCAGCAGTTACTCCTCAGGGATAAATCAGCCCCAGCATTTT.

There are a few counts of this clonotype. The chain is built from TRBV7-3 and TRBJ2-2, with no clear D. The germline V gene has CDR1 SGHTA and CDR2 FQGTGA. V lost 4 bases to trimming and J lost 7 bases, with 7 bases between them. This CDR3 is built from 12 residues. CDR3: CASSSESGELFF. The CDR3 DNA sequence: TGTGCCAGCAGCTCGGAGAGCGGGGAGCTGTTTTTT.

This clonotype was counted only a few times. The DNA for the CDR3 is TGCAGCTTACGTCAAGGGAACACTGAAGCTTTCTTT. Translating it yields CSLRQGNTEAFF. The genes are TRBV29-1 and TRBJ1-1; D remains unclear. The CDR3 totals 12 residues. The V gene's germline CDR1 is SQVTM and CDR2 ANQGSEA. The V end was cut by 8 bases, the J end by 1 base, with 11 bases between.

In its sample, this clonotype was seen many times. The rearrangement joins TRBV7-2 to TRBJ1-6, with D unclear. Trimming shortened V by 0 bases and J by 13 bases, and 16 bases separated the two germline ends. Germline values: CDR1 SGHTA, CDR2 FQGNSA. The CDR3 contains 15 residues. The CDR3 sequence: CASSLAAGIERPLHF. DNA for the CDR3: TGTGCCAGCAGCTTAGCTGCGGGGATCGAGAGGCCCCTCCACTTT.

This clonotype was detected ten times or more. This chain links TRBV24-1 with TRBJ2-3; 7 bases align to TRBD1. V shed 3 bases and J 3 bases; nucleotides not matched to a gene: 5. The CDR3 is 15 amino acids. Germline values: CDR1 KGHDR, CDR2 SFDVKD. The CDR3 protein is CATSDTTQGTDTQYF. The CDR3 DNA reads TGTGCCACCAGTGATACTACACAGGGGACAGATACGCAGTATTTT.

At least ten counts were recorded for this clonotype. This chain uses TRBV7-2 with TRBJ2-5; no clear D. The germline gives CDR1 SGHTA, CDR2 FQGNSA. Trimming removed 7 bases at V and 5 bases at J, with 14 bases between. The CDR3 extends over 13 amino acids. As DNA, the CDR3 is TGTGCCAGCAACCCGACCGGAGCGGAGACCCAGTACTTC. Protein sequence: CASNPTGAETQYF.

This chain links TRBV18 with TRBJ2-3; D remains ambiguous. Germline CDR1 reads KGHSH; CDR2 reads LQKENI. V dropped 3 bases and J dropped 0 bases, with 7 bases sitting between them. The CDR3 spans 14 residues. This chain's CDR3 is CASSPTLSTDTQYF. As DNA, the CDR3 is TGTGCCAGCTCACCTACCCTAAGCACAGATACGCAGTATTTT. The variable domain in full, completed from reference TRBV18 and TRBJ2-3, reads NAGVMQNPRHLVRRRGQEARLRCSPMKGHSHVYWYRQLPEEGLKFMVYLQKENIIDESGMPKERFSAEFPKEGPSILRIQQVVRGDSAAYFCASSPTLSTDTQYFGPGTRLTVL.